This TCR beta chain was captured by sequencing in a study of blood T cell repertoires in COVID-19. Here immunoSEQ multiplex PCR was the method, and the copy in TCRdb shows in-frame clones only, minus some. The table records some 180,000 clones, roughly 80% of them present only once. CDR3 size: 16 residues. Per the germline V gene, CDR1 is MDHEN and CDR2 is SYDVKM. V gave up 6 bases and J gave up 6 bases, with 21 bases separating them. The material sequenced was peripheral blood. The chain has TRBV28 and TRBJ1-5, with unresolved D. The TCR was taken from an older man with active or convalescent COVID-19. The DNA for the CDR3 is TGTGCCAGCAGGTCCTCTCCCGGCAGCGAGGGTCAGCCCCAGCATTTT. Amino acid sequence: CASRSSPGSEGQPQHF.